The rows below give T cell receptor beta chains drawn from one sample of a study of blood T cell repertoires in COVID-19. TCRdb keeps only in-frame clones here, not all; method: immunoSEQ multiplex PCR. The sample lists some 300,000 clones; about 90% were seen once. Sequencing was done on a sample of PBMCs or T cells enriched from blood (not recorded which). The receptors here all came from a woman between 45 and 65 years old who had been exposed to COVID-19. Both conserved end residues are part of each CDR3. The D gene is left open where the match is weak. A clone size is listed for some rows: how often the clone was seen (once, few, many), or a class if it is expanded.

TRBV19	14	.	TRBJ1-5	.	TGTGCCACCCGACATCCCGGTGACAATCAGCCCCAGCATTTT	CATRHPGDNQPQHF
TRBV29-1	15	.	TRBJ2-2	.	TGCAGCGCATCTATCTGGGGGCGGAACACCGGGGAGCTGTTTTTT	CSASIWGRNTGELFF
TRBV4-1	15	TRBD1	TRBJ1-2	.	TGCGCCAGCAGTTCACCGGGACAGGGAAGGGATGGCTACACCTTC	CASSSPGQGRDGYTF
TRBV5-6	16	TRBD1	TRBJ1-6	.	TGTGCCAGCAGCTCCCTAGGACAGGGAATCCATTCACCCCTCCACTTT	CASSSLGQGIHSPLHF
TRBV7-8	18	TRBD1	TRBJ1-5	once	TGTGCCAGCAGCTTAGCGCGTCGCGAACAGGGGGCTTTTCAGCCCCAGCATTTT	CASSLARREQGAFQPQHF
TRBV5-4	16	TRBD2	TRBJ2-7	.	TGTGCCAGCAGCTTGGGGAGCGGGGCCGCCTCCCACGAGCAGTACTTC	CASSLGSGAASHEQYF
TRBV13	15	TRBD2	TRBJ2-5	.	TGTGCCCGCAAGGGGCGGGGGGGCAACCAAGAGACCCAGTACTTC	CARKGRGGNQETQYF
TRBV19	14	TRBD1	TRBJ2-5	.	TGTGCCAGTAGTATGGGGGACAGCCAAGAGACCCAGTACTTC	CASSMGDSQETQYF
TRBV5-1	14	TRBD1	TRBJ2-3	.	TGCGCCAGCAGCCTGCAGGGGGCAAAAGATACGCAGTATTTT	CASSLQGAKDTQYF
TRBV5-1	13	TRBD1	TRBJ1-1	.	TGCGCCAGCAGCTTGGGACAGGGTGGTGAAGCTTTCTTT	CASSLGQGGEAFF
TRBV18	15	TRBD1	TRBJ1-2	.	TGTGCCAGCTCACCCGACCGGGACAGTAACTATGGCTACACCTTC	CASSPDRDSNYGYTF
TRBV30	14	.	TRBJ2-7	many	TGTGCCTGGAGTACAGGTCAGGGTTCAGATGAGCAGTACTTC	CAWSTGQGSDEQYF
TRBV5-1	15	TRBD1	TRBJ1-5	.	TGCGCCAGCAGCCCGACAGGGGCTAGCAATCAGCCCCAGCATTTT	CASSPTGASNQPQHF
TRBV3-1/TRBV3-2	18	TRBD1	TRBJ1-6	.	TGTGCCAGCAGCCGCGGGACAGGGCGGGTTATGGATAATTCACCCCTCCACTTT	CASSRGTGRVMDNSPLHF
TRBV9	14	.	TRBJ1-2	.	TGTGCCAGCAGCGTAGACCCAGGGTCGTATGGCTACACCTTC	CASSVDPGSYGYTF
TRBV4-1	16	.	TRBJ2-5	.	TGCGCCAGCAGCCAAGATCAAGGCAGTCCCCCGGGGGCCCAGTACTTC	CASSQDQGSPPGAQYF
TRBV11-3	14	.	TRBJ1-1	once	TGTGCCAGCAGCTTGGGGGGGGTGAACACTGAAGCTTTCTTT	CASSLGGVNTEAFF
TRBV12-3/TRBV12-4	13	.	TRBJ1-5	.	TGTGCCAGCAGTTTAATGGGGGGGCAGCCCCAGCATTTT	CASSLMGGQPQHF
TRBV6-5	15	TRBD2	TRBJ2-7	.	TGTGCCAGCAGTTACTCGCGGCGGGGGGGCTACGAGCAGTACTTC	CASSYSRRGGYEQYF
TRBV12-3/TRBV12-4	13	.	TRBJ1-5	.	TGTGCCAGTGGGGGGGCAAGCAATCAGCCCCAGCATTTT	CASGGASNQPQHF
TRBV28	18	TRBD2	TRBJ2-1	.	TGTGCCAGCAGCAGAGGAGCGGGAACCGTGAGCTCCTACAATGAGCAGTTCTTC	CASSRGAGTVSSYNEQFF
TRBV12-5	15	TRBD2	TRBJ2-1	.	TGTGCTAGTGGTTTGGGGACTAGCGGGGGTAATGAGCAGTTCTTC	CASGLGTSGGNEQFF
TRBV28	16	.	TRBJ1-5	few	TGTGCCAGCAGTTTATCGGGCCGGGGTAGCAATCAGCCCCAGCATTTT	CASSLSGRGSNQPQHF
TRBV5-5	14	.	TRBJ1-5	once	TGTGCCAGCAGCACAGGGTCTGGCAATCAGCCCCAGCATTTT	CASSTGSGNQPQHF
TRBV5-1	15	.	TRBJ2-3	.	TGCGCCAGCAGCTTGGGGGACTTATCGACAGATACGCAGTATTTT	CASSLGDLSTDTQYF
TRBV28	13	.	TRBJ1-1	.	TGTGCCAGCAGTTTGCCTAGGAACACTGAAGCTTTCTTT	CASSLPRNTEAFF
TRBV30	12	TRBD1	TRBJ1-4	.	TGTGCCACCGACAGGGGGAGCGAAAAACTGTTTTTT	CATDRGSEKLFF
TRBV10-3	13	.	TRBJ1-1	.	TGTGCCATCAGCTCCGATCGCCCGTCCGGTGCTTTCTTT	CAISSDRPSGAFF
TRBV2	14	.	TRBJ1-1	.	TGTGCCAGCGGAGGAGGGGTGATGAACACTGAAGCTTTCTTT	CASGGGVMNTEAFF
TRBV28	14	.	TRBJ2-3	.	TGTGCCAGCGTACAGGCCACTAGCACAGATACGCAGTATTTT	CASVQATSTDTQYF
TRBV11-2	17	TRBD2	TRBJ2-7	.	TGTGCCAGCAGCTCGGGACTAGCGGGGGCTAGCTCCTACGAGCAGTACTTC	CASSSGLAGASSYEQYF
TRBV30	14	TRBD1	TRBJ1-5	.	TGTGCCTGGACCGACAGGGGGCGAATCTGGCCCCAGCATTTT	CAWTDRGRIWPQHF
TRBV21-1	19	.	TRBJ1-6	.	TGTGCCAGCAACAAGGGTCAGGGGGATTGGGATATATGGAATTCACCCCTCCACTTT	CASNKGQGDWDIWNSPLHF
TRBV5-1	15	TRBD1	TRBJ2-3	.	TGCGCCAGCAGCCCCAGCGGGACAGGGACAGATACGCAGTATTTT	CASSPSGTGTDTQYF
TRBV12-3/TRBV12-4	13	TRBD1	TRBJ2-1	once	TGTGCCAGCAGTACCCGAGACAGGGCTCTGCAGTTCTTC	CASSTRDRALQFF
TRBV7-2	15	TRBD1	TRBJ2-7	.	TGTGCCAGCAGCTTCGACAGGGGATTCTCCTACGAGCAGTACTTC	CASSFDRGFSYEQYF
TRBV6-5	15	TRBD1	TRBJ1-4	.	TGTGCCAGCAGCCAGACCGGGACAGCTCTTGGAAAACTGTTTTTT	CASSQTGTALGKLFF
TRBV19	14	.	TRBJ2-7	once	TGTGCCAGTAGTATAGATACCAGGGCGTCAGAGCAGTACTTC	CASSIDTRASEQYF
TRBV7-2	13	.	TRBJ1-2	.	TGTGCCAGCAGCTTACAGGGATGGAATGGCTACACCTTC	CASSLQGWNGYTF
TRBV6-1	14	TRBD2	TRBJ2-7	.	TGTGCCAGCAGTGATTCGGGACTACTAGTTAGACAGTACTTC	CASSDSGLLVRQYF